This TCR beta chain was found in a study of blood T cell repertoires in COVID-19. Study-level background: T cells, B-cell-depleted T cells, or PBMCs provided the cDNA or gDNA that served as material.

Clones were read by immunoSEQ multiplex PCR, and TCRdb kept only the in-frame ones, dropping some. There are under 200,000 clones in the sample; 82% occur only once, and 15% to 20% lies in the top ten. Participants spanned ages roughly 18 to 90 years and resided in around 25 US areas. The CDR3 runs to 14 residues. Germline assignment: CDR1 SGDLS and CDR2 YYNGEE. Trimming at V came to 1 base and at J to 6 bases, leaving 6 bases not matched to a gene. The J gene is TRBJ2-7, the V gene TRBV9, with 8 bases that match TRBD1. This sequence was found in a man aged 60 to 75 who had recovered from COVID-19. The sequencing input was PBMCs or T cells enriched from blood (not recorded which). CDR3 protein: CASSVYQGAGEQYF. CDR3 in DNA: TGTGCCAGCAGCGTATATCAGGGGGCAGGCGAGCAGTACTTC.